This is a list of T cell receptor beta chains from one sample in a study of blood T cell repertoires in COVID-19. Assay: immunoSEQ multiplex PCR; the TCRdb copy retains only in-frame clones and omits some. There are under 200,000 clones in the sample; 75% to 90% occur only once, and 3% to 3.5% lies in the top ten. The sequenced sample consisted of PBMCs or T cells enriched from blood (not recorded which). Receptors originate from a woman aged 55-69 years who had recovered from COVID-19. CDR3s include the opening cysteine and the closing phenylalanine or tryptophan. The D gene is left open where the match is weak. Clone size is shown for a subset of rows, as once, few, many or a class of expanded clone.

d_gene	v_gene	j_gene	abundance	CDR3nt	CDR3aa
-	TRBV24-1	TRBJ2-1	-	TGTGCCACCAGTGATGGAGCCATCAATGAGCAGTTCTTC	CATSDGAINEQFF
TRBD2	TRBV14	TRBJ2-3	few	TGTGCCAGCAGCTTGAGAGCGGGGATGAGAGATACGCAGTATTTT	CASSLRAGMRDTQYF
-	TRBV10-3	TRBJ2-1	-	TGTGCCATCAGTAGCAGAGGGGGGGACAATGAGCAGTTCTTC	CAISSRGGDNEQFF
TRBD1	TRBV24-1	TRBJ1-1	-	TGTGCCACCACGGGACAGGGGGACACTGAAGCTTTCTTT	CATTGQGDTEAFF
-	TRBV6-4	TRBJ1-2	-	TGTGCCACCAATACAGGCTATGGCTACACCTTC	CATNTGYGYTF
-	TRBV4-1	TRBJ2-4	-	TGCGCCAGCAGCCAAGATCGTCGTGAAAACATTCAGTACTTC	CASSQDRRENIQYF
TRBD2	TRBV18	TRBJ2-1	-	TGTGCCAGCTCAGGACTAGCGGGGGGCGATGAGCAGTTCTTC	CASSGLAGGDEQFF
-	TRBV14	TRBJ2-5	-	TGTGCCAGCAGCCCGCGGTTACGTAGGGAGACCCAGTACTTC	CASSPRLRRETQYF
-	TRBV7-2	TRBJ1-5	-	TGTGCCAGCAGCTTAGCGGTCCGGCAGCCCCAGCATTTT	CASSLAVRQPQHF
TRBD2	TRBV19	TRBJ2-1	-	TGTGCCAGTAGTTTGCCCCTAGCGGGGGGCGGTGAGCAGTTCTTC	CASSLPLAGGGEQFF
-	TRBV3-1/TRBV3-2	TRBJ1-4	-	TGTGCCAGCAGCCCCGGTGGCAGGGCTAATGAAAAACTGTTTTTT	CASSPGGRANEKLFF
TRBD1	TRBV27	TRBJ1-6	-	TGTGCCAGCAGTGTGGGACAGGGGGCTACCCTCCACTTT	CASSVGQGATLHF
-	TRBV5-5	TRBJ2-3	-	TGTGCCAGCAGCTTGGGAGCTATAGATACGCAGTATTTT	CASSLGAIDTQYF
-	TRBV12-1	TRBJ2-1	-	TGTGCCAGCAGCTTTGAGAGTCTCGGGACTAGCGGGGGTCGCATGGGCAATGAGCAGTTCTTC	CASSFESLGTSGGRMGNEQFF
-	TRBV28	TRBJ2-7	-	TGTGCCAGCAGGATACAGGGTTTTACCTACGAGCAGTACTTC	CASRIQGFTYEQYF
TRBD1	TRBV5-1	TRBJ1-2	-	TGCGCCAGCAGCCCGGACAGGGCGAACTATGGCTACACCTTC	CASSPDRANYGYTF